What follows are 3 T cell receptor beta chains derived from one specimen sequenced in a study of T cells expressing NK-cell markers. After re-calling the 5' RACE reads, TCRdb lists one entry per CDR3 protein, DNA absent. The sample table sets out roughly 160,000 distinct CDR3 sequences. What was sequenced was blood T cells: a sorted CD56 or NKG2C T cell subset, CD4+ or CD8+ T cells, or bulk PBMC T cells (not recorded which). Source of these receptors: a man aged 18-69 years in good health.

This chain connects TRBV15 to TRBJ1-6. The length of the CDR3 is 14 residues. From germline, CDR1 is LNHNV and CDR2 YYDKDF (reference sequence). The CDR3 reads CATSRVPYNSPLHF.

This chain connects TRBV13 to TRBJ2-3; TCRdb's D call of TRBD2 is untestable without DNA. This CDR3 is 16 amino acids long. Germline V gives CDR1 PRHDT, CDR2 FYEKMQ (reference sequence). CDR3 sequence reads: CASSANRGGTADTQYF.

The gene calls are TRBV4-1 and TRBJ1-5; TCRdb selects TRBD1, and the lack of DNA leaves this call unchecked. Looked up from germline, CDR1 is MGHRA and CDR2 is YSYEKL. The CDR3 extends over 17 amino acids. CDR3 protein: CASSQTVSSRVNQPQHF.